A single sample gave rise to the 21 T cell receptor beta chains below, sequenced in a study of blood T cells in healthy people across ages. Next came a second PCR, run for about 6 to 11 cycles, which used a sample-barcoded 5' primer along with a J-beta primer mix. Each CDR3 protein is one row after TCRdb ran MiXCR on the 5' RACE reads. The table shows approximately 780,000 distinct CDR3 sequences, with 20% to 30% occurring only once. These data were also reused for a study on T cells of mothers and their children.

What was sequenced was blood. These receptors originate from a boy aged 10-17 years in good health.

This clonotype was detected only a few times. The chain couples TRBV28 to TRBJ2-7; 8 bases line up with TRBD1. V lost 7 bases and J lost 0; bases outside the gene matches: 17. Germline CDR1 is MDHEN and CDR2 is SYDVKM. This CDR3 comprises 18 residues. Here the CDR3 DNA reads TGTGCCAGCACCAAATCCAGGACAGGGCATCTGAGCTCCTACGAGCAGTACTTC. This codes for CASTKSRTGHLSSYEQYF.

The rearrangement links TRBV4-1 to TRBJ2-6, with D perhaps matching TRBD1 (7 bases). V lost 0 bases, J lost 2 bases, and 8 bases lay in between. Germline values: CDR1 MGHRA, CDR2 YSYEKL. This CDR3 contains 16 residues. The CDR3 sequence: CASSQDRGAGANVLTF. CDR3 nucleotides: TGCGCCAGCAGCCAAGACAGGGGGGCTGGGGCCAACGTCCTGACTTTC.

This clonotype was observed a few times. This chain joins TRBV10-3 and TRBJ2-3; tentative D call: TRBD1 (5 bases). The CDR3 runs 14 residues. CDR1 and CDR2 from the germline V gene are ENHRY and SYGVKD. V was cut by 0 bases and J by 6 bases, with 10 bases left in between. The CDR3 region is CAISESSGIDTQYF. The CDR3 coding sequence is TGTGCCATCAGTGAGTCGTCAGGGATTGATACGCAGTATTTT.

This chain connects TRBV7-9 to TRBJ2-5; perhaps TRBD1 as D (6 bases). The DNA matches TRBJ2-1 better at its end, which makes the J call doubtful. Germline V gene lookup returns CDR1 SEHNR and CDR2 FQNEAQ (reference sequence). This CDR3 has 15 residues. The CDR3: CASSSGQGNQNEQFF. The CDR3 DNA is TGTGCCAGCAGCTCGGGACAAGGGAATCAGAATGAGCAGTTCTTC.

The chain links TRBV29-1 to TRBJ1-1; maybe TRBD1 (5 bases). V shed 6 bases and J shed 1 base, with 9 bases lying between them. Per germline, CDR1 SQVTM and CDR2 ANQGSEA. The CDR3 totals 12 residues. The DNA for the CDR3 is TGCAGCGTGCAAAGGGGGAACACTGAAGCTTTCTTT. Translated, it gives CSVQRGNTEAFF.

The CDR3 region is CASSYRDNNEKLFF. Here the CDR3 DNA reads TGTGCCAGCAGTTACAGGGACAATAATGAAAAACTGTTTTTT. The chain links TRBV6-6 to TRBJ1-4, with D perhaps TRBD1 (6 bases). Per germline, CDR1 MNHNY and CDR2 SVGAGI (reference sequence). The CDR3 loop spans 14 amino acids. Deletions cut 2 bases from V and 4 bases from J, with 8 bases between.

A few counts support this clonotype. The chain links TRBV9 to TRBJ2-7, with 7 nucleotides matching TRBD1. This CDR3 comprises 14 residues. V shed 5 bases and J 3 bases; nucleotides not matched to a gene: 8. CDR1 SGDLS and CDR2 YYNGEE come from the germline V gene. The CDR3 loop reads CASSPPDRLYEQYF. In nucleotides, the CDR3 is TGTGCCAGCAGTCCCCCGGACAGGCTCTACGAGCAGTACTTC.

The chain has TRBV3-1 and TRBJ2-1; D gene uncertain. Trimming cost V 3 bases and J 4 bases, with 13 bases left between them. This CDR3 is built from 15 residues. Germline lookup yields CDR1 LGHDT and CDR2 YNNKEL (reference sequence). CDR3 nucleotide sequence: TGTGCCAGCAGCCAGACTGGGCGGCCTTACAATGAGCAGTTCTTC. This translates into CASSQTGRPYNEQFF.

This clonotype was counted between two and nine times. This chain connects TRBV10-3 to TRBJ2-5; D remains ambiguous. The germline V gene encodes CDR1 ENHRY and CDR2 SYGVKD. Trimming cost V 2 bases and J 1 base, with 8 bases left between them. The length of the CDR3 is 14 residues. CDR3 DNA: TGTGCCATCAGTGAGCATGGCAGCCAAGAGACCCAGTACTTC. It codes for CAISEHGSQETQYF.

This clonotype was detected many times. The chain employs TRBV7-3 and TRBJ2-1, with D possibly being TRBD1 (7 bases). The CDR3 covers 13 residues. Germline CDR1 reads SGHTA; CDR2 reads FQGTGA. The V end lost 5 bases, the J end lost 6 bases, and 11 bases lay between the germline ends. The CDR3, as DNA: TGTGCCAGCAGCCGCCAGGGGGGCAATGAGCAGTTCTTC. Protein: CASSRQGGNEQFF.

This clonotype showed up just a few times. The chain uses TRBV4-1 and TRBJ2-5; D ambiguous. Germline assignment: CDR1 MGHRA and CDR2 YSYEKL. This CDR3 is 16 amino acids long. Trimming took 3 bases from V and 2 from J, leaving 16 bases between them. The CDR3 DNA reads as TGCGCCAGCAGCCATTGGACGGATACGTATCAAGAGACCCAGTACTTC. The encoded protein is CASSHWTDTYQETQYF.

This clonotype showed up just once. The chain joins TRBV30 to TRBJ2-3, with D unresolved. The CDR3 length is 14 residues. The germline gives CDR1 GTSNPN, CDR2 SVGIG (reference sequence). The ends were cut back, 3 bases at V and 0 bases at J, with 10 bases in the middle. Written as DNA, the CDR3 is TGTGCCTGGAGCGCCCTTTCTAGCACAGATACGCAGTATTTT. Translating it yields CAWSALSSTDTQYF.

This clonotype appeared many times. The gene calls are TRBV13 and TRBJ2-5; no firm D call. The J call is doubtful: the DNA matches TRBJ2-7 better. The CDR3 consists of 12 residues. Looked up from germline, CDR1 is PRHDT and CDR2 is FYEKMQ (reference sequence). For the CDR3, the DNA is TGTGCCAGCAGCTTGGCCGGAAGCGAGCAGTACTTC. Translation gives CASSLAGSEQYF.

This clonotype was seen only a few times. The gene calls are TRBV27 and TRBJ2-7, with TRBD1 matching 8 bases. Unmatched junction bases numbered 6, after V lost 5 bases and J lost 0 bases. The CDR3 has 15 residues. CDR1 is MNHEY and CDR2 is SMNVEV in the germline V gene (reference sequence). The CDR3 protein is CASSKTGQASYEQYF. The CDR3 nucleotides are TGTGCCAGCAGTAAGACGGGACAGGCCTCCTACGAGCAGTACTTC.

This clonotype was seen a few times. V is TRBV5-5 and J is TRBJ2-7; 7 bases fit TRBD1. This CDR3 region has 14 residues. The ends lost 3 bases at V and 6 bases at J; junction bases unmatched: 9. Germline lookup yields CDR1 SGHKS and CDR2 YYEKEE (reference sequence). CDR3 sequence (DNA): TGTGCCAGCAGCTCCGGGACAGCAAGTCGCGAGCAGTACTTC. It is translated as CASSSGTASREQYF.

V usage is TRBV5-1 and J usage is TRBJ2-7; weak D call: TRBD1 (5 bases). CDR1 and CDR2 (germline): SGHRS, YFSETQ. The CDR3 has 14 amino acids. Trimming took 4 bases from V and 3 from J, leaving 14 bases between them. The CDR3 is CASSPQQGNYEQYF. CDR3 DNA: TGCGCCAGCAGCCCCCAGCAGGGCAACTACGAGCAGTACTTC.

This clonotype turned up a few times. The chain couples TRBV11-1 to TRBJ2-7; 7 positions match TRBD1. This CDR3 is built from 15 residues. The V and J ends lost 4 bases and 3 bases, in that order; junction bases with no gene match: 9. Germline assignment: CDR1 SGHAT and CDR2 FQDESV (reference sequence). Here the CDR3 reads CASSSTDRPHYEQYF. The CDR3 DNA reads as TGTGCCAGCAGCTCCACGGACAGGCCCCACTACGAGCAGTACTTC.

With respect to this clonotype: A read error may account for a junction end that differs from germline. This chain connects TRBV5-1 to TRBJ2-5; 7 nucleotides agree with TRBD1. TRBJ2-1 matches the DNA end more closely, so the J call is doubtful. The CDR3 is made up of 13 amino acids. In germline, CDR1 is SGHRS, CDR2 YFSETQ. The CDR3 sequence is CASSIEGAYEQFF. DNA of the CDR3: TGTGCCAGCAGCATCGAGGGGGCGTATGAGCAGTTCTTC.

This chain joins TRBV5-1 and TRBJ2-5, with TRBD2 as a possible D gene (6 bases). This CDR3 contains 14 residues. Germline V lookup: CDR1 SGHRS, CDR2 YFSETQ. V lost 4 bases and J 3 bases, leaving 13 bases between the germline ends. The CDR3 here is CASSETRGEETQYF. The CDR3 DNA sequence: TGCGCCAGCAGCGAGACTAGGGGAGAAGAGACCCAGTACTTC.

This sequence joins TRBV30 and TRBJ2-5, with 8 bases matching TRBD1. The CDR3 spans 13 residues. CDR1 and CDR2 from the germline V gene are GTSNPN and SVGIG (reference sequence). Trimming cost V 2 bases and J 11 bases; bases outside gene matches: 10. The CDR3 coding sequence is TGTGCCTGGAGTCGGCAGGGGGCCCTCCAGCAGTACTTC. Its translation is CAWSRQGALQQYF.

In this sample, this clonotype turned up a few times. The chain uses TRBV4-1 and TRBJ2-1, with unresolved D. The germline V and J ends were trimmed by 6 bases and 6 bases, with 15 bases remaining between them. CDR1 is MGHRA and CDR2 is YSYEKL in the germline V gene. The CDR3 length is 14 residues. The CDR3: CASRPVNNLNEQFF. For the CDR3, the DNA is TGCGCCAGCAGACCGGTTAATAATCTCAATGAGCAGTTCTTC.